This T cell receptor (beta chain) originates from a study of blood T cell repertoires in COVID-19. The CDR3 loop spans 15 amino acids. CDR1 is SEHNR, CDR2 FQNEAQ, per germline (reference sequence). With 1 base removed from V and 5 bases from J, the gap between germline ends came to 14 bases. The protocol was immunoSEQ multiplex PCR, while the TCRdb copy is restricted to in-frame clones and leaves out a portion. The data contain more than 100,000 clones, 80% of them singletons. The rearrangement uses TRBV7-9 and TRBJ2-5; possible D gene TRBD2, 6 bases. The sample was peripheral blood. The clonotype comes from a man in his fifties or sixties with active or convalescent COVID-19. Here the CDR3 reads CASSLVRAGGETQYF. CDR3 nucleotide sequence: TGTGCCAGCAGCTTAGTCAGGGCAGGAGGGGAGACCCAGTACTTC.